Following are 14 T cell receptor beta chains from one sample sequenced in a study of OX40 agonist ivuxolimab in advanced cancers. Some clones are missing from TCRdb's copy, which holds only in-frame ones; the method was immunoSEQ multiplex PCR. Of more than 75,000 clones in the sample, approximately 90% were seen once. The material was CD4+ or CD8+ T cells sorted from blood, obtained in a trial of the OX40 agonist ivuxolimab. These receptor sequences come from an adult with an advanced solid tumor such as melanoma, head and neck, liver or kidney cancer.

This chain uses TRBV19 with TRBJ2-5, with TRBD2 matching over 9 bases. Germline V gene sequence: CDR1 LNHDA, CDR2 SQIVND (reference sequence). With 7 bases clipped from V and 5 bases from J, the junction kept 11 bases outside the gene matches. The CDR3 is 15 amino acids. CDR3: CASNTGAGGPETQYF. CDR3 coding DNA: TGTGCCAGTAATACAGGTGCGGGAGGGCCTGAGACCCAGTACTTC. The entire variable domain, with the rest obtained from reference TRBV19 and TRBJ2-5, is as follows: DGGITQSPKYLFRKEGQNVTLSCEQNLNHDAMYWYRQDPGQGLRLIYYSQIVNDFQKGDIAEGYSVSREKKESFPLTVTSAQKNPTAFYLCASNTGAGGPETQYFGPGTRLLVL.

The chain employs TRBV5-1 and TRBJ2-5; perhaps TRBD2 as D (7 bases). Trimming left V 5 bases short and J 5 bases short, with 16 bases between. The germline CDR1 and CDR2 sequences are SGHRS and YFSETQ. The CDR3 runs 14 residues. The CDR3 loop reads CASSLTGGLETQYF. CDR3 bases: TGCGCCAGCAGTTTGACGGGGGGCCTGGAGACCCAGTACTTC. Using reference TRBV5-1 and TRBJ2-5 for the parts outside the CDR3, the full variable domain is KAGVTQTPRYLIKTRGQQVTLSCSPISGHRSVSWYQQTPGQGLQFLFEYFSETQRNKGNFPGRFSGRQFSNSRSEMNVSTLELGDSALYLCASSLTGGLETQYFGPGTRLLVL.

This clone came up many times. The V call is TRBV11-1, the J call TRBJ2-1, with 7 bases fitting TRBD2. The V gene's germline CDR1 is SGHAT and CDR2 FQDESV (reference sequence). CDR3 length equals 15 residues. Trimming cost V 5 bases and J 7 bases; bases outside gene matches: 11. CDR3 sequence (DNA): TGTGCCAGCAGCCCTGGACTAGTGTCGCTTAATGAGCAGTTCTTC. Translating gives CASSPGLVSLNEQFF.

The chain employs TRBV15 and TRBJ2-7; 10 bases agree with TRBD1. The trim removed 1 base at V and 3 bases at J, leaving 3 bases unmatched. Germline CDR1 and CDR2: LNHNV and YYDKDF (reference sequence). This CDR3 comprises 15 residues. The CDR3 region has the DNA TGTGCCACCAGCAGAGGTGGACAGGGGGACTACGAGCAGTACTTC. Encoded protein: CATSRGGQGDYEQYF. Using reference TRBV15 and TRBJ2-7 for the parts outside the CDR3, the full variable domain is DAMVIQNPRYQVTQFGKPVTLSCSQTLNHNVMYWYQQKSSQAPKLLFHYYDKDFNNEADTPDNFQSRRPNTSFCFLDIRSPGLGDTAMYLCATSRGGQGDYEQYFGPGTRLTVT.

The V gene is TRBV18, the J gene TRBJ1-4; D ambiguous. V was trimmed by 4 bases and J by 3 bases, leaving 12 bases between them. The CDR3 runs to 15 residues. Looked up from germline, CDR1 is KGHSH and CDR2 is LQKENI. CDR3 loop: CASSLRQSPNEKLFF. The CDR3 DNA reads TGTGCCAGCTCACTAAGACAAAGTCCTAATGAAAAACTGTTTTTT.

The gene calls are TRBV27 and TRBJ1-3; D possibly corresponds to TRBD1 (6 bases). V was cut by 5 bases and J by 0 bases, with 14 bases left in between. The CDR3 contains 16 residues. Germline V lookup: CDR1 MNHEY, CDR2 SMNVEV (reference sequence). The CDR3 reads CASSQQGRSSGNTIYF. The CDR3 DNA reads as TGTGCCAGCAGTCAACAGGGCAGATCCTCTGGAAACACCATATATTTT.

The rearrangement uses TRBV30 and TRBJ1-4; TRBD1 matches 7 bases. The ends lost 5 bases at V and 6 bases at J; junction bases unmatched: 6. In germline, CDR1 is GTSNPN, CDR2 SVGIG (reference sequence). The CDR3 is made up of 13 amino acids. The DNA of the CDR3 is TGTGCCTGGGGGACAGAGGGCTATGAAAAACTGTTTTTT. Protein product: CAWGTEGYEKLFF.

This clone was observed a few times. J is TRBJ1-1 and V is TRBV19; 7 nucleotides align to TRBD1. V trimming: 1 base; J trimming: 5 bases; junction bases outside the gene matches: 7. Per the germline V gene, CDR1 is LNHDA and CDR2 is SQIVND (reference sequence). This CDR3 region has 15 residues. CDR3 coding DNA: TGTGCCAGTAGTATAGCTGACAGGGTAGGAACTGAAGCTTTCTTT. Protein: CASSIADRVGTEAFF. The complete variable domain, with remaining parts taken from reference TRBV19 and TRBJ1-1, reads DGGITQSPKYLFRKEGQNVTLSCEQNLNHDAMYWYRQDPGQGLRLIYYSQIVNDFQKGDIAEGYSVSREKKESFPLTVTSAQKNPTAFYLCASSIADRVGTEAFFGQGTRLTVV.

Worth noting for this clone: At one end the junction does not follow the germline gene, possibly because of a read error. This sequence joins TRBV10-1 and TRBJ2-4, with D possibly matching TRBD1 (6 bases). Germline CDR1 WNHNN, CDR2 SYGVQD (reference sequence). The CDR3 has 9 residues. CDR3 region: CASRRGGFF. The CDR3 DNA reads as TGCGCCAGCAGGAGAGGGGGATTTTTC.

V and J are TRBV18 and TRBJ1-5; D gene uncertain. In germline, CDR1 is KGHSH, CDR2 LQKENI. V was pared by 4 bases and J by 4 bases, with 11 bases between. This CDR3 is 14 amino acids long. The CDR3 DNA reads TGTGCCAGCTCACAACGGACCGAGAATCAGCCCCAGCATTTT. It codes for CASSQRTENQPQHF.

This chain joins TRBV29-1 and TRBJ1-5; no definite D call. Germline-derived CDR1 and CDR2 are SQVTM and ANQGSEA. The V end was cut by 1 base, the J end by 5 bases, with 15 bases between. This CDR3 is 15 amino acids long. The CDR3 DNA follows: TGCAGCGTTGAAGGGGGTAGGGTGACGGATCAGCCCCAGCATTTT. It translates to CSVEGGRVTDQPQHF. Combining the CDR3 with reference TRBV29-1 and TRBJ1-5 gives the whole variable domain SAVISQKPSRDICQRGTSLTIQCQVDSQVTMMFWYRQQPGQSLTLIATANQGSEATYESGFVIDKFPISRPNLTFSTLTVSNMSPEDSSIYLCSVEGGRVTDQPQHFGDGTRLSIL.

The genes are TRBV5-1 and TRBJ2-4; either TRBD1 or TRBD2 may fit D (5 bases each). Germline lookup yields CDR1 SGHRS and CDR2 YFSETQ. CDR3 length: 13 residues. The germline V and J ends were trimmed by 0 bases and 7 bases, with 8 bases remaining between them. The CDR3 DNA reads TGCGCCAGCAGCTTGGAGGGGACCAACATTCAGTACTTC. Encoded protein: CASSLEGTNIQYF. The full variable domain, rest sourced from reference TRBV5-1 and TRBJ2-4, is KAGVTQTPRYLIKTRGQQVTLSCSPISGHRSVSWYQQTPGQGLQFLFEYFSETQRNKGNFPGRFSGRQFSNSRSEMNVSTLELGDSALYLCASSLEGTNIQYFGAGTRLSVL.

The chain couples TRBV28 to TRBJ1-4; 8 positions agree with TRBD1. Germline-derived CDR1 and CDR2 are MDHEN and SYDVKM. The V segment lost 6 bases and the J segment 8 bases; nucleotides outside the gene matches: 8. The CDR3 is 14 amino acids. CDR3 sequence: CASRQDREKEKLFF. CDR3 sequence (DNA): TGTGCCAGCAGACAGGACAGGGAAAAGGAAAAACTGTTTTTT.

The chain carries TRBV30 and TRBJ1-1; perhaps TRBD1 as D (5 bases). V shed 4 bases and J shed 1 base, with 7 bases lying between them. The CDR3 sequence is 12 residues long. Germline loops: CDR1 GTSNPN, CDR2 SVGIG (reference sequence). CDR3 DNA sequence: TGTGCCTGGACAGGGCAGAACACTGAAGCTTTCTTT. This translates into CAWTGQNTEAFF.